The 14 T cell receptor beta chains below come from one sample, sequenced in a study of cytomegalovirus exposure and HLA in healthy donors. The PCR had 60 Vbeta and 13 Jbeta primers. Libraries were prepared by immunoSEQ multiplex PCR; TCRdb keeps only in-frame clonotypes and omits some of them. The sample shows about 130,000 clones, around three quarters of them seen only once. The sequencing input was PBMCs. These receptor sequences come from a female donor in good health and CMV-seronegative.

The chain couples TRBV19 to TRBJ1-4; weak D call: TRBD1 (6 bases). The germline V gene has CDR1 LNHDA and CDR2 SQIVND (reference sequence). The CDR3 consists of 13 residues. V lost 9 bases and J lost 0, with 8 bases in between. The CDR3 sequence is CASAGATNEKLFF. As DNA, the CDR3 is TGTGCCAGCGCAGGGGCAACTAATGAAAAACTGTTTTTT.

A few counts support this clone. This chain connects TRBV7-8 to TRBJ2-1; D perhaps matches TRBD1 (6 bases). V lost 1 base to trimming and J lost 4 bases, with 14 bases between them. This CDR3 is 16 amino acids long. The V gene's germline CDR1 is SGHVS and CDR2 FQNEAQ. CDR3 protein: CASSLEWDISYNEQFF. DNA for the CDR3: TGTGCCAGCAGCTTAGAGTGGGACATATCTTACAATGAGCAGTTCTTC.

The chain uses TRBV29-1 and TRBJ1-6, with D tentatively TRBD1 (6 bases). The V gene lost 7 bases and the J gene lost 8 bases, with 15 bases spanning the gap. The V gene's germline CDR1 is SQVTM and CDR2 ANQGSEA. This CDR3 contains 13 residues. CDR3 bases: TGCAGCGCTATGACAGGACCCTATTCACCCCTCCACTTT. Its protein product is CSAMTGPYSPLHF.

This rearrangement joins TRBV6-1 to TRBJ1-5; TRBD1 aligns across 11 bases. The V gene end was trimmed by 1 base and the J gene end by 2 bases; junction bases not matched to a gene: 13. The CDR3 sequence is 20 residues long. The germline gives CDR1 MNHNS, CDR2 SASEGT. CDR3 bases: TGTGCCAGCAGTGAAGGCCTCGGACAGGGGGCGCGTCGGGGCAATCAGCCCCAGCATTTT. It translates to CASSEGLGQGARRGNQPQHF.

The sample holds a few counts of this clone. J is TRBJ2-1 and V is TRBV25-1; 9 positions agree with TRBD2. The J segment lost 3 bases and the V segment lost 3 bases, leaving 12 bases of the junction unmatched. The CDR3 loop spans 18 amino acids. The germline V gene encodes CDR1 MGHDK and CDR2 SYGVNS. The chain's CDR3 is CASSDGSGRSGFYNEQFF. CDR3 nucleotide sequence: TGTGCCAGCAGTGACGGTAGCGGGAGATCGGGTTTCTACAATGAGCAGTTCTTC.

The V and J genes are TRBV9 and TRBJ2-7; D remains ambiguous. The CDR3 is 15 residues long. Germline V CDR1 and CDR2: SGDLS, YYNGEE. V dropped 1 base and J dropped 2 bases, with 13 bases sitting between them. In DNA form, the CDR3 reads TGTGCCAGCAGCGTAAGCCCGAGTGTGGCCTACGAGCAGTACTTC. It encodes CASSVSPSVAYEQYF.

The rearrangement uses TRBV6-1 and TRBJ2-2, with 8 bases that match TRBD1. Germline V gene lookup returns CDR1 MNHNS and CDR2 SASEGT. The CDR3 has 14 residues. The junction had 5 bases not matched to a gene; V was cut back by 6 bases and J by 5 bases. CDR3 region: CASSGQGGTGELFF. The CDR3 bases are TGTGCCAGCAGCGGACAGGGTGGGACCGGGGAGCTGTTTTTT.

DNA for the CDR3: TGTGCCAGCAGCCTCTTAGCGGGAGAAAGGATTCAGTACTTC. It specifies CASSLLAGERIQYF. The rearrangement links TRBV5-8 to TRBJ2-4; 9 bases agree with TRBD2. Germline values: CDR1 SGHTS, CDR2 YDEGEE. The V and J ends lost 4 bases and 10 bases, in that order; junction bases with no gene match: 9. This CDR3 has 14 residues.

The V gene is TRBV10-2, the J gene TRBJ2-3; weak D call: TRBD2 (6 bases). The length of the CDR3 is 15 residues. Per the germline V gene, CDR1 is WSHSY and CDR2 is SAAADI. Trimming took 4 bases from V and 0 from J, leaving 11 bases between them. The CDR3 loop is CASSGGGVSTDTQYF. The CDR3 coding sequence is TGCGCCAGCAGTGGAGGCGGGGTGAGCACAGATACGCAGTATTTT.

This chain connects TRBV7-9 to TRBJ1-6, with D possibly being TRBD1 (6 bases). Germline V gives CDR1 SEHNR, CDR2 FQNEAQ (reference sequence). The CDR3 runs 16 residues. The ends were cut back, 0 bases at V and 5 bases at J, with 11 bases in the middle. The CDR3 protein is CASSLAGHRNNSPLHF. CDR3 in DNA: TGTGCCAGCAGCTTAGCGGGACACCGGAATAATTCACCCCTCCACTTT.

The CDR3 protein is CASSDGNYGYTF. The CDR3 bases are TGTGCCAGCAGTGACGGGAACTATGGCTACACCTTC. The V and J genes are TRBV6-1 and TRBJ1-2; D gene uncertain. This CDR3 comprises 12 residues. V gave up 3 bases and J gave up 2 bases, with 4 bases separating them. Germline CDR1 MNHNS, CDR2 SASEGT.

This chain connects TRBV25-1 to TRBJ2-4; a weak D match, TRBD2 (6 bases). The CDR3 is 15 residues long. The germline gives CDR1 MGHDK, CDR2 SYGVNS. Trimming left V 6 bases short and J 1 base short, with 13 bases between. The CDR3 sequence: CASSPGLSAKNIQYF. CDR3 DNA: TGTGCCAGCAGCCCGGGACTCTCGGCCAAAAACATTCAGTACTTC.

This chain uses TRBV18 with TRBJ1-1; the D is unclear. This CDR3 has 15 residues. The V end lost 2 bases, the J end lost 3 bases, and 13 bases lay between the germline ends. Germline assignment: CDR1 KGHSH and CDR2 LQKENI. CDR3: CASSPTGPRDTEAFF. In nucleotides, the CDR3 is TGTGCCAGCTCACCAACCGGTCCCCGGGACACTGAAGCTTTCTTT.

The rearrangement joins TRBV5-4 to TRBJ2-2; D remains unclear. Germline V gene lookup returns CDR1 SGHNT and CDR2 YYREEE (reference sequence). The CDR3 is made up of 15 amino acids. With 0 bases removed from V and 6 bases from J, the gap between germline ends came to 12 bases. The DNA for the CDR3 is TGTGCCAGCAGCTTGGAATCGGTGTTCCCCGGGGAGCTGTTTTTT. Protein sequence: CASSLESVFPGELFF.